Listed below are T cell receptor beta chains from one sample, sequenced in a study of blood T cells in healthy people across ages. TCRdb reanalysed the 5' RACE reads using MiXCR and keeps one entry per CDR3 protein. Among approximately 830,000 distinct CDR3 sequences listed, 62% were seen once. Sequences were obtained from blood. The receptors stem from a man aged 30 to 45 in good health. Both conserved end residues are part of each CDR3. Fields, in order: D gene, J gene, clone size, V gene, CDR3 DNA, CDR3 protein. A D gene is named only where the DNA matches it firmly. Rows give clone size only sometimes, using once, few, many, or a class for an expanded clone.

TRBD2 | TRBJ2-1 | once | TRBV5-1 | TGTGCCAGCAGCTTGGAGGCGGGGGGGTGGAATGAGCAGTTCTTC | CASSLEAGGWNEQFF
- | TRBJ2-1 | once | TRBV5-1 | TGCGCCAGCAGCCCACTTGCCTCCTACAATAAGCAGTTCTTC | CASSPLASYNKQFF
- | TRBJ2-5 | - | TRBV4-3 | TGCGCCAGCAGCCCAACCGGACAGAATCAAGAGACCCAGTACTTC | CASSPTGQNQETQYF
TRBD1 | TRBJ2-3 | - | TRBV27 | TGTGCCAGCAGTTTATTAGACAGGGGTTCAGATACGCAGTATTTT | CASSLLDRGSDTQYF
- | TRBJ2-3 | - | TRBV5-1 | TGCGCCAGCAGCTCCACAGCCACGAGTGATACGCAGTATTTT | CASSSTATSDTQYF
- | TRBJ2-1 | once | TRBV7-9 | TGTGCCAGCTTCAACGGCGCCTACAATGAGCAGTTCTTC | CASFNGAYNEQFF
- | TRBJ2-7 | once | TRBV29-1 | TGCAGCGTTGTATTGTTGGGGGATTACGAGCAGTACTTC | CSVVLLGDYEQYF
TRBD1 | TRBJ2-3 | - | TRBV3-1 | TGTGCCAGCACCCAGGGACAGCGTCGATATAGCACAGATACGCAGTATTTT | CASTQGQRRYSTDTQYF
TRBD2 | TRBJ2-1 | once | TRBV9 | TGTGCCAGCAGCATCAGCGGGGGCCGGAGCTCCTACAATGAGCAGTTCTTC | CASSISGGRSSYNEQFF
TRBD2 | TRBJ2-4 | - | TRBV5-1 | TGCGCCAGCAGCCGGGGAGGGACGGGTATTGAGGAGCAGTACTTC | CASSRGGTGIEEQYF
- | TRBJ2-7 | few | TRBV27 | TGTGCCAGCAGTTTGACAGTTTACTACGAGCAGTACTTC | CASSLTVYYEQYF
TRBD2 | TRBJ2-7 | - | TRBV6-6 | TGTGCCACCAAGGCAATCGGGGAGGGACTCTACGAGCAGTACTTC | CATKAIGEGLYEQYF
TRBD2 | TRBJ2-1 | many | TRBV20-1 | TGCAGTGCTAGAGTTCTAGCGGGCAATGAGCAGTTCTTC | CSARVLAGNEQFF
- | TRBJ2-1 | - | TRBV7-9 | TGTGCCAGCAGACCTGGACAGCGCTACAATGAGCAGTTCTTC | CASRPGQRYNEQFF
- | TRBJ2-7 | - | TRBV28 | TGTGCCAGCACGATCCCCGGAGGGGGCAGGTACGAGCAGTACTTC | CASTIPGGGRYEQYF
- | TRBJ2-3 | - | TRBV5-1 | TGCGCCAGCAGCTTGGGACAGAAGTTTGACGCGCAGTATTTT | CASSLGQKFDAQYF
- | TRBJ2-7 | few | TRBV7-2 | TGTGCCAGCATCCCCGAGGACAAAATCTACGAGCAGTACTTC | CASIPEDKIYEQYF
TRBD2 | TRBJ2-7 | - | TRBV15 | TGTGCCACCAGCAGGGGTACTAGCGGGGCGTACGAGCAGTACTTC | CATSRGTSGAYEQYF
TRBD2 | TRBJ2-1 | - | TRBV28 | TGTGCCAGCAGTCTGAGGCTAGCGGGGGTAAATGAGCAGTTCTTC | CASSLRLAGVNEQFF
- | TRBJ2-1 | - | TRBV10-3 | TGTGCCATCAGTGAGCGAGGGGGAGAGCAGTTCTTC | CAISERGGEQFF
- | TRBJ2-5 | - | TRBV29-1 | TGCACCGTGACCCAGGGGGGAGAACTAGAGACCCAGTACTTC | CTVTQGGELETQYF
TRBD1 | TRBJ2-5 | - | TRBV7-9 | TGTGCCAGCGTTGGGACAGGGCAATCAGAGACCCAGTACTTC | CASVGTGQSETQYF
TRBD2 | TRBJ2-7 | - | TRBV12-3/TRBV12-4 | TGTGCCAGCTCCCTTGGGAGGACTAGCGGGGAGAGCTCCTACGAGCAGTACTTC | CASSLGRTSGESSYEQYF
- | TRBJ2-7 | once | TRBV12-3/TRBV12-4 | TGTGCCAGCAGTGTGGGGGCAGGCTACAATGAGCAGTACTTC | CASSVGAGYNEQYF
- | TRBJ2-1 | few | TRBV6-5 | TGTGCCAGTACAGTGGGCCCCTACAATGAGCAGTTCTTC | CASTVGPYNEQFF
- | TRBJ1-5 | - | TRBV27 | TGTGCCAGCAGTTTATATCAGCCCCTTAGCAATCAGCCCCAGCATTTT | CASSLYQPLSNQPQHF
- | TRBJ1-2 | - | TRBV5-6 | TGTGCCAGCAGCTTGGAACAGGTATATGGCTACACCTTC | CASSLEQVYGYTF
TRBD1 | TRBJ2-4 | few | TRBV15 | TGTGCCACCAGCAGGAGTGGGCAGGGGGCAGTCAAAAACATTCAGTACTTC | CATSRSGQGAVKNIQYF
TRBD1 | TRBJ1-2 | - | TRBV5-1 | TGCGCCAGCAGCTTTACCCAGGGGGCTAACTATGGCTACACCTTC | CASSFTQGANYGYTF
- | TRBJ2-5 | - | TRBV9 | TGTGCCAGCAGCCCAGAGCCAGGGGCGGGGGAGACCCAGTACTTC | CASSPEPGAGETQYF
- | TRBJ2-4 | - | TRBV7-2 | TGTGCCAGCAGCTTAAAACGGGGGGCTAACAATGAGCAGTACTTC | CASSLKRGANNEQYF